The 20 T cell receptor beta chains below all came from one sample that was sequenced in a study of T cell responses to AZD1222 COVID-19 vaccine. Produced via immunoSEQ multiplex PCR; TCRdb's table is partial and in-frame only. The sample records 80,000 to 90,000 clones, around nine tenths being singletons. The sample consisted of peripheral blood, taken on day 0 of AZD1222 vaccination. Source of these receptors: an adult in good health.

The rearrangement links TRBV11-2 to TRBJ2-7, with 8 bases fitting TRBD2. Germline V CDR1 and CDR2: SGHAT, FQNNGV. The V and J ends lost 4 bases and 2 bases, in that order; junction bases with no gene match: 10. This CDR3 comprises 16 residues. The CDR3 region is CASSYKAGAVPYEQYF. The CDR3 nucleotides are TGTGCCAGCAGCTACAAAGCGGGGGCGGTCCCCTACGAGCAGTACTTC.

The V gene is TRBV4-2, the J gene TRBJ1-3, with 7 nucleotides matching TRBD1. This CDR3 has 15 amino acids. V dropped 7 bases and J dropped 4; count of bases not matched to a gene: 10. CDR1 and CDR2 (germline): LGHNA, YNFKEQ. DNA for the CDR3: TGTGCCAGCACCGCGAAACAGGGGACGGGAAACACCATATATTTT. Translation: CASTAKQGTGNTIYF.

This chain connects TRBV15 to TRBJ2-1; D is ambiguous. Germline assignment: CDR1 LNHNV and CDR2 YYDKDF (reference sequence). V lost 0 bases and J 8 bases, leaving 14 bases between the germline ends. This CDR3 comprises 15 residues. CDR3 sequence: CATSRDVSLRYEQFF. The DNA of the CDR3 is TGTGCCACCAGCAGAGATGTTTCTCTCAGGTATGAGCAGTTCTTC.

The V gene is TRBV4-1, the J gene TRBJ1-1, with 7 bases lining up with TRBD1. CDR1 and CDR2 (germline): MGHRA, YSYEKL. The CDR3 has 12 residues. V dropped 3 bases and J dropped 10; count of bases not matched to a gene: 5. The CDR3 DNA reads TGCGCCAGCAGCCAGACAGGGCGACGAGCTTTCTTT. Its translation is CASSQTGRRAFF.

The genes are TRBV10-2 and TRBJ1-5; no clear D gene. The CDR3 is 14 amino acids. Germline CDR1 WSHSY, CDR2 SAAADI. The V end lost 2 bases, the J end lost 6 bases, and 11 bases lay between the germline ends. CDR3 residues: CASSEGTTGQPQHF. The CDR3 DNA follows: TGCGCCAGCAGTGAGGGCACCACGGGTCAGCCCCAGCATTTT.

This sequence joins TRBV12-3 or TRBV12-4 and TRBJ2-2; D remains ambiguous. The CDR3 totals 11 residues. Trimming cost V 10 bases and J 8 bases, with 11 bases left between them. CDR3 protein: CATLRSGELFF. CDR3 DNA sequence: TGTGCCACCCTCCGATCAGGGGAGCTGTTTTTT.

The chain employs TRBV28 and TRBJ2-2; 11 bases map to TRBD2. CDR1 MDHEN and CDR2 SYDVKM come from the germline V gene. CDR3 size: 16 residues. V lost 2 bases to trimming and J lost 5 bases; unmatched junction nucleotides: 4. CDR3 region: CASSLQTSGRTGELFF. CDR3 nucleotides: TGTGCCAGCAGTTTACAAACTAGCGGGAGAACCGGGGAGCTGTTTTTT.

Only one count was recorded for this clone. This rearrangement joins TRBV5-4 to TRBJ2-2, with 12 bases matching TRBD2. This CDR3 is 17 amino acids long. The germline V gene has CDR1 SGHNT and CDR2 YYREEE (reference sequence). Trimming took 2 bases from V and 3 from J; bases not matched to a gene: 5. CDR3 DNA sequence: TGTGCCAGCAGCTTTTCCGGGACTAGCGGGTACACCGGGGAGCTGTTTTTT. Protein product: CASSFSGTSGYTGELFF.

V is TRBV7-6 and J is TRBJ2-5, with 12 bases identical to TRBD2. This CDR3 has 16 amino acids. V shed 1 base, J shed 3 bases, and the junction held 3 bases outside the gene matches. Germline V gene data show CDR1 as SGHVS and CDR2 as FNYEAQ. For the CDR3, the DNA is TGTGCCAGCAGCTTAGTTCTAGCGGGAGGGAAAGAGACCCAGTACTTC. Encoded protein: CASSLVLAGGKETQYF.

The gene calls are TRBV2 and TRBJ1-1; possibly TRBD1 for D (6 bases). The germline V gene encodes CDR1 SNHLY and CDR2 FYNNEI. The V end lost 4 bases, the J end lost 7 bases, and 22 bases lay between the germline ends. The length of the CDR3 is 16 residues. The CDR3 is CASSGSRDKGFGEAFF. CDR3 coding DNA: TGTGCCAGCAGTGGATCACGGGACAAAGGTTTTGGTGAAGCTTTCTTT. The whole variable domain, filled in from reference TRBV2 and TRBJ1-1, reads EPEVTQTPSHQVTQMGQEVILRCVPISNHLYFYWYRQILGQKVEFLVSFYNNEISEKSEIFDDQFSVERPDGSNFTLKIRSTKLEDSAMYFCASSGSRDKGFGEAFFGQGTRLTVV.

J is TRBJ1-5 and V is TRBV19; 10 bases match TRBD1. This CDR3 region has 14 residues. Trimming removed 3 bases from V and 7 bases from J; junction bases left unmatched: 3. Germline CDR1 reads LNHDA; CDR2 reads SQIVND (reference sequence). The CDR3 region has the DNA TGTGCCAGTAGTATCGGGACAGGGGCCCAGCCCCAGCATTTT. This translates into CASSIGTGAQPQHF.

This clone has a single count. This sequence joins TRBV27 and TRBJ2-1; 11 nucleotides agree with TRBD2. Germline V gene sequence: CDR1 MNHEY, CDR2 SMNVEV (reference sequence). V trimming: 5 bases; J trimming: 15 bases; junction bases outside the gene matches: 6. The length of the CDR3 is 12 residues. The CDR3 DNA follows: TGTGCCAGCAGTATTAGCGGGAGGGCTACGTTCTTC. The encoded protein is CASSISGRATFF.

The chain recombines TRBV7-9 with TRBJ2-5, with D possibly matching TRBD1 (5 bases). Trimming pared 5 bases from V and 5 bases from J, leaving 15 bases between. This CDR3 has 14 residues. In germline, CDR1 is SEHNR, CDR2 FQNEAQ (reference sequence). CDR3: CASSRPVKGETQYF. The CDR3 nucleotides read TGTGCCAGCAGCCGCCCGGTGAAGGGGGAGACCCAGTACTTC.

The rearrangement uses TRBV6-5 and TRBJ1-2; D is undetermined. The CDR3 totals 13 residues. Germline lookup yields CDR1 MNHEY and CDR2 SVGAGI. V was cut by 0 bases and J by 5 bases, with 7 bases left in between. The CDR3: CASSYSTGYGYTF. In DNA, the CDR3 is TGTGCCAGCAGTTACTCGACTGGGTATGGCTACACCTTC.

The V and J genes are TRBV6-5 and TRBJ1-4; 8 positions agree with TRBD1. The trim removed 0 bases at V and 5 bases at J, leaving 2 bases unmatched. Germline V CDR1 and CDR2: MNHEY, SVGAGI. This CDR3 spans 15 amino acids. The DNA of the CDR3 is TGTGCCAGCAGTTACTCGGACAGGGCGAATGAAAAACTGTTTTTT. It specifies CASSYSDRANEKLFF.

This clone was detected once. The chain combines TRBV5-1 with TRBJ1-6; 8 nucleotides match TRBD1. V shed 0 bases, J shed 9 bases, and the junction held 2 bases outside the gene matches. The CDR3 has 14 residues. Germline CDR1 is SGHRS and CDR2 is YFSETQ. The CDR3 nucleotides read TGCGCCAGCAGCTTGGCAGGGGGCGTTTCACCCCTCCACTTT. Its translation: CASSLAGGVSPLHF.

In DNA form, the CDR3 reads TGTGCCATCGCCGGGACTAGCGGCTACGAGCAGTACTTC. Residues: CAIAGTSGYEQYF. This chain uses TRBV10-3 with TRBJ2-7, with 11 bases matching TRBD2. There are 13 residues in the CDR3. Germline V gives CDR1 ENHRY, CDR2 SYGVKD. The V and J ends lost 8 bases and 3 bases, in that order; junction bases with no gene match: 3.

This chain joins TRBV18 and TRBJ2-7, with TRBD1 identical over 9 bases. Trimming removed 5 bases from V and 2 bases from J; junction bases left unmatched: 10. The CDR3 contains 16 residues. Germline CDR1 is KGHSH and CDR2 is LQKENI. The CDR3 coding sequence is TGTGCCAGCTCATCCGTACAGGGGGCCAGGGCCTACGAGCAGTACTTC. Protein product: CASSSVQGARAYEQYF. Full variable domain (rest looked up from reference TRBV18 and TRBJ2-7): NAGVMQNPRHLVRRRGQEARLRCSPMKGHSHVYWYRQLPEEGLKFMVYLQKENIIDESGMPKERFSAEFPKEGPSILRIQQVVRGDSAAYFCASSSVQGARAYEQYFGPGTRLTVT.

This chain links TRBV19 with TRBJ2-2; D gene uncertain. The CDR3 is made up of 15 amino acids. Germline V CDR1 and CDR2: LNHDA, SQIVND (reference sequence). V was clipped by 1 base and J by 4 bases, with 10 bases between them. The CDR3, as DNA: TGTGCCAGTAGTATAGTCGACTCCCTCACCGGGGAGCTGTTTTTT. Its protein is CASSIVDSLTGELFF.

V and J are TRBV5-1 and TRBJ1-2; 7 positions match TRBD1. Trimming removed 5 bases from V and 1 base from J; junction bases left unmatched: 8. CDR3 length: 15 amino acids. The germline V gene has CDR1 SGHRS and CDR2 YFSETQ. The CDR3, as DNA: TGCGCCAGCAGACCAACGACAGGGATTAACTATGGCTACACCTTC. Protein: CASRPTTGINYGYTF.